This T cell receptor (beta chain) was sequenced in a study of T cell clonotyping in hematopoietic cell transplantation. Study-wide results and limits: No sorting was done, leaving CD4 and CD8 contributions mixed.

Here immunoSEQ multiplex PCR was the method, and the copy in TCRdb shows in-frame clones only, minus some. The data contain under 8,000 clones, around 85% of them singletons. Samples: about 28 days before transplant, then days 30, 100 and 180 after. The CDR3 spans 14 residues. Germline assignment: CDR1 SGHRS and CDR2 YFSETQ. V was clipped by 3 bases and J by 0 bases, with 9 bases between them. This clone was counted a few times. Its antigen is not identified. This rearrangement joins TRBV5-1 to TRBJ1-1; D gene ambiguous. This receptor was taken from a female patient aged 50-59 years who had an allogeneic stem cell transplant from an unrelated donor, so the T cells may come from the graft donor. Some clones in this sample may be carry-over from other donors' samples. Sample: peripheral blood mononuclear cells, taken 180 days after allogeneic stem cell transplant. Here the CDR3 reads CASSSATVNTEAFF. CDR3 nucleotide sequence: TGCGCCAGCAGCTCGGCGACTGTGAACACTGAAGCTTTCTTT.